The 10 T cell receptor beta chains below come from one sample, sequenced in a study of cytomegalovirus exposure and HLA in healthy donors. The PCR used 60 Vbeta and 13 Jbeta primers. Profiled with immunoSEQ multiplex PCR; TCRdb holds only in-frame clones, not every one. Altogether over 65,000 clones are present, approximately 72% being singletons, with the ten largest covering approximately 7.8%. The sample was PBMCs. The receptors originated from a woman aged 25 to 39 in good health and CMV-seropositive.

This clone appeared a few times. The chain combines TRBV5-7 with TRBJ1-5; 7 bases map to TRBD1. TRBV5-7 falls under the ORF class, with uncertain function. V shed 6 bases and J 8 bases; nucleotides not matched to a gene: 8. This CDR3 contains 13 residues. Here the CDR3 DNA reads TGTGCCAGCAACACAGGGGCGTTAGAGCCCCAGCATTTT. Translated, it gives CASNTGALEPQHF.

V is TRBV6-6 and J is TRBJ2-7; 11 bases are shared with TRBD2. V trimming: 5 bases; J trimming: 6 bases; junction bases outside the gene matches: 9. This CDR3 comprises 15 residues. Germline CDR1 is MNHNY and CDR2 is SVGAGI (reference sequence). The CDR3 reads CASSVAGGPWTEQYF. CDR3 nucleotides: TGTGCCAGCAGTGTAGCGGGAGGGCCTTGGACCGAGCAGTACTTC.

The rearrangement links TRBV5-1 to TRBJ1-1; 12 bases are shared with TRBD1. The CDR3 loop spans 18 amino acids. CDR1 and CDR2 (germline): SGHRS, YFSETQ. Trimming took 0 bases from V and 3 from J; bases not matched to a gene: 9. DNA of the CDR3: TGCGCCAGCAGCTTGGGGGACAGGGGGCGCTTATCGGACACTGAAGCTTTCTTT. This encodes CASSLGDRGRLSDTEAFF.

In this sample, this clone turned up once. This chain connects TRBV7-6 to TRBJ2-3, with D perhaps TRBD2 (6 bases). V lost 2 bases and J 2 bases, leaving 14 bases between the germline ends. CDR3 length: 16 amino acids. Germline V gene data show CDR1 as SGHVS and CDR2 as FNYEAQ. In nucleotides, the CDR3 is TGTGCCAGCAGCTTAAAAGAGCGGGCATTCACAGATACGCAGTATTTT. This sequence encodes CASSLKERAFTDTQYF.

This chain uses TRBV4-3 with TRBJ1-2, with D possibly TRBD1 on 6 matching bases. The germline V gene encodes CDR1 LGHNA and CDR2 YSLEER. The V and J ends lost 7 bases and 8 bases respectively, with 20 bases between them. This CDR3 is 14 amino acids long. DNA of the CDR3: TGCGCCAGCACACGTACAAAGGGGGTCGGGGGCTACACCTTC. Its translation: CASTRTKGVGGYTF.

The chain links TRBV15 to TRBJ2-4; TRBD2 is a possible D gene (5 bases). CDR3 length: 14 amino acids. With 1 base removed from V and 6 bases from J, the gap between germline ends came to 10 bases. From germline, CDR1 is LNHNV and CDR2 YYDKDF (reference sequence). The DNA for the CDR3 is TGTGCCACCAGCAGAGGGGGAGAAGGAAACATTCAGTACTTC. It codes for CATSRGGEGNIQYF.

The chain recombines TRBV7-9 with TRBJ2-7; TRBD1 might be the D (5 bases). V shed 6 bases and J shed 6 bases, with 15 bases lying between them. Germline values: CDR1 SEHNR, CDR2 FQNEAQ (reference sequence). The CDR3 extends over 13 amino acids. In DNA form, the CDR3 reads TGTGCCAGCAGTGGGGCAGGGAAAGGCGAGCAGTACTTC. Its protein is CASSGAGKGEQYF.

The chain is built from TRBV6-6 and TRBJ2-7; 9 nucleotides align to TRBD2. CDR1 is MNHNY, CDR2 SVGAGI, per germline (reference sequence). Germline trimming cut 6 bases from V and 4 bases from J; bases unmatched to any gene: 1. This CDR3 comprises 12 residues. CDR3 amino acids: CASRGLAYEQYF. Written as DNA, the CDR3 is TGTGCCAGCAGGGGACTAGCTTACGAGCAGTACTTC.

The CDR3: CASSEPVRREDTYEQYF. DNA for the CDR3: TGTGCCAGCAGTGAACCGGTTCGGCGGGAGGATACCTACGAGCAGTACTTC. J is TRBJ2-7 and V is TRBV2; TRBD2 matches at 8 bases. The CDR3 has 17 amino acids. CDR1 is SNHLY, CDR2 FYNNEI, per germline. With V trimmed by 2 bases and J by 2 bases, 11 bases remained unmatched.

CDR3 coding DNA: TGTGCCAGCAGCTTTGGGACAGGGGGATATAATGGCTACACCTTC. Protein: CASSFGTGGYNGYTF. V gene TRBV5-6 combines with J gene TRBJ1-2; 11 nucleotides agree with TRBD1. This CDR3 spans 15 amino acids. CDR1 SGHDT and CDR2 YYEEEE come from the germline V gene. V dropped 2 bases and J dropped 6; count of bases not matched to a gene: 6.